This TCR beta chain came from a study of cytomegalovirus exposure and HLA in healthy donors. General study points: Some segments of the V type, notably TRBV6-2 and TRBV6-3, were excluded as indistinguishable.

This PCR relied on a set of 60 Vbeta primers and 13 Jbeta primers. Clones were read by immunoSEQ multiplex PCR, and TCRdb kept only the in-frame ones, dropping some. The table records 130,000 to 150,000 clones, around 74% of them present only once. Remarks on this clone: The antigen is undetermined.

Germline CDR1 and CDR2: LGHNA and YSLEER. The CDR3 consists of 17 residues. V gave up 0 bases and J gave up 5 bases; unmatched junction bases: 4. This TCR came from a man aged 18 to 29 in good health and CMV-seropositive. Sequences were obtained from PBMCs. V usage is TRBV4-3 and J usage is TRBJ2-1; 13 bases agree with TRBD2. CDR3 sequence: CASSQDGLAGAHNEQFF. The CDR3 DNA reads as TGCGCCAGCAGCCAAGATGGACTAGCGGGAGCTCACAATGAGCAGTTCTTC.